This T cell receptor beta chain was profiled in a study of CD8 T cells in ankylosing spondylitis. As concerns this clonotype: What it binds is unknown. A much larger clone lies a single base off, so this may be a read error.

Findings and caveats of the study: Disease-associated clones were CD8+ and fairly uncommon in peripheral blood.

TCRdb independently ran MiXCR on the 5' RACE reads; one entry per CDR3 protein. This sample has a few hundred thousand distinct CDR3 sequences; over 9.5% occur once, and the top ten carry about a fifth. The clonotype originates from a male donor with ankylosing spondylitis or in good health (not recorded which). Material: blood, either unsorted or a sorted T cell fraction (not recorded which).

CDR3 sequence reads: CASGNTGRTEAFF. CDR3 coding DNA: TGTGCCAGCGGGAATACAGGGAGGACTGAAGCTTTCTTT. The chain carries TRBV5-6 and TRBJ1-1; D is perhaps TRBD1 (6 bases). Germline assignment: CDR1 SGHDT and CDR2 YYEEEE. This CDR3 region has 13 residues. The V end was cut by 7 bases, the J end by 5 bases, with 15 bases between.